This T cell receptor beta chain was observed in a study of post-analysis software for immune sequencing data. Whole-study results and caveats: In patients, TRBV5-6, TRBV5-1 and TRBV20-1 belonged to roughly 5 TRBV segments found more frequently than in controls.

To note about this clonotype: Its target is unknown.

This CDR3 contains 15 residues. TCR beta cDNA libraries had unique molecular identifiers. Via MiXCR, TCRdb re-called the PCR reads, giving one row per CDR3 protein. The sample shows 350,000 to 450,000 distinct CDR3 sequences, 35% to 45% of them seen only once. This rearrangement joins TRBV21-1 to TRBJ2-1; TRBD1 is the table's D call, not checked against the DNA. TRBV21-1 has pseudogene status. The TCR comes from a girl aged 2 to 9 with multiple sclerosis. The sequencing input was blood. As DNA, the CDR3 is TGTGCCAGCAGCACGAGGGACAGGCAATACAATGAGCAGTTCTTC. This codes for CASSTRDRQYNEQFF.